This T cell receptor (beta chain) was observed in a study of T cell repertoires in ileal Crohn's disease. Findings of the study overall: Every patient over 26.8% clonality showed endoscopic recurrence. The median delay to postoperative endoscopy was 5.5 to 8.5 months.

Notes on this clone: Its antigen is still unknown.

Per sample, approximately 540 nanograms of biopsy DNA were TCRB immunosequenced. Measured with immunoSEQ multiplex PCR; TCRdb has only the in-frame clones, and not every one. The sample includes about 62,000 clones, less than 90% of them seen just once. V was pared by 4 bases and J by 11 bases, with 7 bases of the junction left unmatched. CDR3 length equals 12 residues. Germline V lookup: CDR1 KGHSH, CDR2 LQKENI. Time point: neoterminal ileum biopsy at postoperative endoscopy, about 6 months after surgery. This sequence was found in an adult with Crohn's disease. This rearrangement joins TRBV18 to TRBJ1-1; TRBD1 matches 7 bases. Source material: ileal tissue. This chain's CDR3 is CASSQDRDGAFF. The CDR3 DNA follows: TGTGCCAGCTCACAAGACAGGGACGGTGCTTTCTTT. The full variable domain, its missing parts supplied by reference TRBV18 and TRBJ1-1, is NAGVMQNPRHLVRRRGQEARLRCSPMKGHSHVYWYRQLPEEGLKFMVYLQKENIIDESGMPKERFSAEFPKEGPSILRIQQVVRGDSAAYFCASSQDRDGAFFGQGTRLTVV.